The T cell receptor (beta chain) under discussion was sequenced for a study of blood T cell repertoires in COVID-19 (dated by TCRdb to about 2020). About the full investigation: Samples from collaborators originated in the United States, Italy and Spain and spanned both the acute and convalescent phases of COVID-19. The prospective study material was composed of cDNA or gDNA derived from T cells, B-cell-depleted T cells, or PBMCs. The dataset comprised deeply sampled blood TCRbeta repertoires from subjects exposed to, actively infected with, or recovered from COVID-19. The repertoires were made available in a free public database intended to serve as a resource for research on the immune response to SARS-CoV-2. Samples came from the ongoing ImmuneRACE study (first 160 participants) plus 1,254 subjects from 6 global collaborators. The sample metadata nearly always contained a de-identified subject ID, COVID-19 status, age in years and sex. HLA class I and class II types, where available, came from metadata supplied by the sample provider rather than from assay-based typing.

The immunoSEQ Assay, a bias-controlled multiplex PCR, was used to amplify TCRbeta CDR3 regions from genomic DNA. The study's processing was this. The number of nucleated cells in each sample was estimated by amplification of reference gene primers within the assay. Sequence reads were collapsed and filtered to measure the absolute abundance of every unique TCRbeta CDR3 rearrangement. For each sample, productive Simpson clonality was calculated by taking the square root of Simpson's diversity index across productive rearrangements. Held by TCRdb, this immuneACCESS table contains in-frame sequences only and omits some clones. Under half of the omission traces to an unresolved V gene where checked; the cause of the rest is unknown. V, J and clone size are those of that table, while D and trimming were read from the DNA. Within this sample are 190,000 or so clones, with roughly 89% of them counted one time only. Together, the top ten hold about 1% of the sample.

This clone has a handful of counts. Its antigen specificity is not known. No base qualities exist here, and no much larger clone lies one base off it. Overall study results and their limits: How much clinical and demographic metadata was included differed by source and by participant, and the metadata was provided uncurated.

A second Seattle source provided samples from volunteer blood donors who had recovered from COVID-19. Collaborating institutions collected whole blood in K2EDTA tubes following their own protocols. For TCRbeta analysis, collaborators shipped samples as frozen whole blood, isolated PBMCs, or DNA extracted from either of those sample types. There are 14 amino acids in the CDR3, from cysteine to phenylalanine inclusive. The read is trimmed to its CDR3 DNA, 42 bases read in frame from base 1. Taken from the germline V gene, the CDR1 and CDR2 loops are MNHNS and SASEGT. Trimming leaves V shorter by 1 base and J shorter by 4 bases, with the junction holding 3 bases beyond the gene matches.

The origin of this receptor is a woman younger than 30 who had recovered from COVID-19. The rearrangement combines TRBV6-1 with TRBJ1-2; the junction holds 7 bases that match TRBD1. The sample consisted of peripheral blood. The CDR3 reads as follows: CASSEDGTAYGYTF. The DNA sequence is as follows: TGTGCCAGCAGTGAAGACGGGACAGCCTATGGCTACACCTTC.